The T cell receptor beta chain described here comes from a study of shared clonotypes between healthy human individuals. Every donor, a Caucasian adult, lived in Nashville, Tennessee. The CDR3 extends over 15 amino acids. Germline lookup yields CDR1 SEHNR and CDR2 FQNEAQ (reference sequence). J gave up 4 bases and V 1 base, and 3 bases lay outside the gene matches. Profiled with immunoSEQ multiplex PCR; TCRdb holds only in-frame clones, not every one. This sample yields a few million clones, of which about nine tenths are seen a single time; around 0.4% belongs to the top ten. The sequenced sample was naive CD4+ T cells from PBMCs. Subset described: CD45RA+ positively selected. V usage is TRBV7-9 and J usage is TRBJ1-4, with 7 bases matching TRBD1. This receptor was identified in a man aged 18 to 29 in good health. Some clones in this sample may be carry-over from other donors' samples. The chain's CDR3 is CASSLDRGRNEKLFF. CDR3 nucleotides: TGTGCCAGCAGCTTAGACAGGGGCCGTAATGAAAAACTGTTTTTT.